This TCR beta chain was sequenced during a study of technical replicates of blood from several donors. Sequencing was performed with immunoSEQ multiplex PCR; in TCRdb, only in-frame clones are kept and a portion is missing. The top ten hold about 12% of the sample, which has more than 15,000 clones, about 83% seen once. V lost 11 bases, J lost 4 bases, and 14 bases lay in between. The germline gives CDR1 SEHNR, CDR2 FQNEAQ (reference sequence). The CDR3 runs 13 residues. Sample: PBMCs. The J gene is TRBJ2-2, the V gene TRBV7-9; weak D call: TRBD1 (6 bases). The clonotype comes from a human donor in good health. Written as DNA, the CDR3 is TGTGCCGGGTCACAGGGTATCACCGGGGAGCTGTTTTTT. Encoded protein: CAGSQGITGELFF.